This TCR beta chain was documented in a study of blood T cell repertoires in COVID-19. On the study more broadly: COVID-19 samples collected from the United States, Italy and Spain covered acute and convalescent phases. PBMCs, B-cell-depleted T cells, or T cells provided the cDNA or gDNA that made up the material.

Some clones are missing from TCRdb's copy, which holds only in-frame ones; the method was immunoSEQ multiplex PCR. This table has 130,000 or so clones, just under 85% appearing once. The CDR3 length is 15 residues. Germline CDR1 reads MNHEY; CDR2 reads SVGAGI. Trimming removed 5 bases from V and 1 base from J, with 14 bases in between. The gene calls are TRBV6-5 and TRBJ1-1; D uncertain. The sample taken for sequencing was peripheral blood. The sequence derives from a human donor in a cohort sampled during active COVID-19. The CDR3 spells CASSTYGVGNTEAFF. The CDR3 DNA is TGTGCCAGCAGTACCTACGGGGTCGGGAACACTGAAGCTTTCTTT.